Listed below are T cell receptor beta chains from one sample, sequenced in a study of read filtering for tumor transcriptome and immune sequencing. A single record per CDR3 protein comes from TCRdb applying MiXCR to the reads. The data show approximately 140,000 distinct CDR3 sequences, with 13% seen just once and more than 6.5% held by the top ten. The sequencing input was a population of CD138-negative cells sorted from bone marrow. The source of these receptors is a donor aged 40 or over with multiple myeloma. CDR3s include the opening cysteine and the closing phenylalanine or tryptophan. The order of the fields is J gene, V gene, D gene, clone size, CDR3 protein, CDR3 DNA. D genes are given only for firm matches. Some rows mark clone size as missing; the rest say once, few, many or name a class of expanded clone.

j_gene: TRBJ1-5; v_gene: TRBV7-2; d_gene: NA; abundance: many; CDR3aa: CASSLVADSNQPQHF; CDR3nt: TGTGCCAGCAGCTTAGTGGCAGATAGCAATCAGCCCCAGCATTTT
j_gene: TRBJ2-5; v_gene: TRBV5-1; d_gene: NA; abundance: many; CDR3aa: CASSLGRFQETQYF; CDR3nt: TGCGCCAGCAGCCTGGGGCGGTTCCAAGAGACCCAGTACTTC
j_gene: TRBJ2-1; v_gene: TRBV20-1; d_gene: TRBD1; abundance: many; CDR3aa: CSAPDRVGEQFF; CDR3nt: TGCAGTGCACCAGACAGGGTTGGTGAGCAGTTCTTC
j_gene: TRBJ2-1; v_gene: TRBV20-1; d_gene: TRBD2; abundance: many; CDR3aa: CSARERVLAGGPPNEQFF; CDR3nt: TGCAGTGCTAGAGAACGGGTACTAGCGGGAGGCCCTCCCAATGAGCAGTTCTTC
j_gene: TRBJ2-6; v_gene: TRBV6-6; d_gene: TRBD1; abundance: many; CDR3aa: CASSYLDRGLGANVLTF; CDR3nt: TGTGCCAGCAGTTACTTGGACAGGGGGCTTGGGGCCAACGTCCTGACTTTC
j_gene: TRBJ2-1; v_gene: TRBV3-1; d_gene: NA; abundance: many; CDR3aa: CASSQDATGLYNEQFF; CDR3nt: TGTGCCAGCAGCCAAGATGCGACCGGACTCTACAATGAGCAGTTCTTC
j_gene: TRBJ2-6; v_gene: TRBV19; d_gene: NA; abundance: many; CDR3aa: CASISGQGSGANVLTF; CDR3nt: TGTGCCAGTATATCGGGGCAGGGTTCGGGGGCCAACGTCCTGACTTTC
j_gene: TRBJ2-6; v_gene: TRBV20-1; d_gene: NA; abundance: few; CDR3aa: CSARDEARSSGANVLTF; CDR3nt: TGCAGTGCTAGAGATGAGGCCAGGAGCTCTGGGGCCAACGTCCTGACTTTC
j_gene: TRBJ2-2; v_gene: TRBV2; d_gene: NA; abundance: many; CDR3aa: CASSEEGSAGELFF; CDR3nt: TGTGCCAGCAGTGAAGAGGGATCGGCCGGGGAGCTGTTTTTT
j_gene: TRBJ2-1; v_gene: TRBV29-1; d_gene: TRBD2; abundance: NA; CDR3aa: CSVWGTSGNNEQFF; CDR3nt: TGCAGCGTTTGGGGGACTAGCGGGAACAATGAGCAGTTCTTC
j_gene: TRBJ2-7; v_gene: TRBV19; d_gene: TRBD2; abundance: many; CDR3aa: CATRGVSSSYEQYF; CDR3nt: TGTGCCACTCGGGGGGTGTCGAGCTCCTACGAGCAGTACTTC
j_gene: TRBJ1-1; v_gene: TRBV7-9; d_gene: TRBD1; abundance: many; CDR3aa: CASSEQGPNPEAFF; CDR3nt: TGTGCCAGCAGCGAACAGGGGCCAAATCCTGAAGCTTTCTTT
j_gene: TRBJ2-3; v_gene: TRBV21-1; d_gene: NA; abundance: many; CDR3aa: CASRGGLSTDTQYF; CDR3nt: TGTGCCAGCAGAGGGGGCTTAAGCACAGATACGCAGTATTTT
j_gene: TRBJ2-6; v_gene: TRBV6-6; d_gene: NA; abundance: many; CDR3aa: CASSYPGPAPGANVLTF; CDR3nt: TGTGCCAGCAGTTACCCCGGGCCCGCCCCTGGGGCCAACGTCCTGACTTTC
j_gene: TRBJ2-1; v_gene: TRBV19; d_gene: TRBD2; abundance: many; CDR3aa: CASSIVGGPYNEQFF; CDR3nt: TGTGCCAGTAGTATCGTGGGAGGGCCTTACAATGAGCAGTTCTTC
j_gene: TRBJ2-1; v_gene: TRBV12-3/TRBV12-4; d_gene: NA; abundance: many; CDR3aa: CASSLYGNEQFF; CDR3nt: TGTGCCAGCAGTCTATACGGTAATGAGCAGTTCTTC
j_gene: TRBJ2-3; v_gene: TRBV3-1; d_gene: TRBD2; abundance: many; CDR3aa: CASSWRTSGRTDTQYF; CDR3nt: TGTGCCAGCAGCTGGCGGACTAGCGGGAGGACAGATACGCAGTATTTT
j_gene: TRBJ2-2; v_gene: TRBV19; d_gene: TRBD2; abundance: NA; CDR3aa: CASSIRSSLAGGSNTGELFF; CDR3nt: TGTGCCAGTAGTATACGTTCTTCGCTAGCGGGAGGAAGCAACACCGGGGAGCTGTTTTTT
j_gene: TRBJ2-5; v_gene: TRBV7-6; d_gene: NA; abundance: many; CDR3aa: CASSFRKTTQETQYF; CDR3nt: TGTGCCAGCAGCTTCAGGAAAACAACCCAAGAGACCCAGTACTTC
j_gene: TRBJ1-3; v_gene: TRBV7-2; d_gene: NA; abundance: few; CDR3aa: CASSPVGNTIYF; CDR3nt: TGTGCCAGCAGCCCCGTCGGAAACACCATATATTTT
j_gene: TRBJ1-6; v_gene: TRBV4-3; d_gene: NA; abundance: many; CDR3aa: CASSQHRAAGPLHF; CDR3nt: TGCGCCAGCAGCCAACACCGGGCCGCGGGCCCCCTCCACTTT
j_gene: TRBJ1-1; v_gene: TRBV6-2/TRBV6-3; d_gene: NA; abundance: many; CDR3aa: CASSYGTARPTEAFF; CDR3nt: TGTGCCAGCAGTTACGGGACCGCCCGTCCCACTGAAGCTTTCTTT
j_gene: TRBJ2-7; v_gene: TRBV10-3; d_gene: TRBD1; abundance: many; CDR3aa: CAISESGQGVYEQYF; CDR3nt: TGTGCCATCAGTGAGTCCGGACAGGGGGTATACGAGCAGTACTTC
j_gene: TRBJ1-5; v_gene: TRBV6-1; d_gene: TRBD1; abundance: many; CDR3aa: CASSRANRGQGNQPQHF; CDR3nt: TGTGCCAGCAGTCGGGCTAACAGGGGGCAAGGCAATCAGCCCCAGCATTTT
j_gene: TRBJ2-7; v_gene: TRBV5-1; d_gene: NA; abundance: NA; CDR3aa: CASSLRGGAYEQYF; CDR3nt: TGCGCCAGCAGCTTGCGAGGGGGAGCCTACGAGCAGTACTTC